Below, 13 T cell receptor beta chains from the same sample are listed, as sequenced in a study of sequential checkpoint blockade in melanoma. This table comes from immunoSEQ multiplex PCR, and its TCRdb copy is limited to in-frame clones, with some not included. The data contain roughly 20,000 clones, around 83% of them singletons. Sample treatment: randomized to nivolumab then ipilimumab (arm A) or the reverse (arm B). The sample was CD8+ T cells sorted from blood (inferred from file names), taken from a patient given nivolumab and ipilimumab in sequence. Source of these receptors: a human donor with melanoma.

V is TRBV6-1 and J is TRBJ2-1; possible D gene TRBD2, 6 bases. CDR1 and CDR2 (germline): MNHNS, SASEGT. CDR3 size: 14 residues. V lost 1 base, J lost 7 bases, and 11 bases lay in between. CDR3 nucleotides: TGTGCCAGCAGTGAAGGGCCAAGCGGGAATGAGCAGTTCTTC. It translates to CASSEGPSGNEQFF.

The CDR3, as DNA: TGTGCCAGCAGCTTCAGGGAGGGCTATGGCTACACCTTC. Translation gives CASSFREGYGYTF. This rearrangement joins TRBV2 to TRBJ1-2, with D perhaps matching TRBD1 (5 bases). V lost 6 bases to trimming and J lost 4 bases, with 12 bases between them. The CDR3 covers 13 residues. CDR1 is SNHLY, CDR2 FYNNEI, per germline.

V is TRBV28 and J is TRBJ2-2, with no clear D. V was pared by 6 bases and J by 6 bases, with 5 bases between. The CDR3 is 11 amino acids. Germline V CDR1 and CDR2: MDHEN, SYDVKM. The CDR3 loop is CASRTAGELFF. CDR3 bases: TGTGCCAGCAGAACAGCCGGGGAGCTGTTTTTT. Supplemented by reference TRBV28 and TRBJ2-2, the full variable domain reads DVKVTQSSRYLVKRTGEKVFLECVQDMDHENMFWYRQDPGLGLRLIYFSYDVKMKEKGDIPEGYSVSREKKERFSLILESASTNQTSMYLCASRTAGELFFGEGSRLTVL.

A few counts support this clone. The rearrangement joins TRBV7-6 to TRBJ2-7; TRBD1 might be the D (5 bases). Germline values: CDR1 SGHVS, CDR2 FNYEAQ. With 7 bases removed from V and 6 bases from J, the gap between germline ends came to 19 bases. The CDR3 loop spans 14 amino acids. The CDR3 reads CASTPGSGLGEQYF. CDR3 in DNA: TGTGCCAGCACCCCCGGGTCAGGGTTGGGCGAGCAGTACTTC.

The chain couples TRBV6-1 to TRBJ2-1; tentative D call: TRBD2 (6 bases). The CDR3 runs to 15 residues. Germline V gives CDR1 MNHNS, CDR2 SASEGT. V was cut by 5 bases and J by 7 bases, with 18 bases left in between. The CDR3 loop reads CASSSLRREVNEQFF. CDR3 DNA: TGTGCCAGCAGTTCCCTACGCAGGGAGGTAAATGAGCAGTTCTTC.

V is TRBV28 and J is TRBJ2-5; TRBD2 aligns across 9 bases. This CDR3 has 16 amino acids. V lost 5 bases and J lost 1; bases outside the gene matches: 8. CDR1 MDHEN and CDR2 SYDVKM come from the germline V gene. In DNA, the CDR3 is TGTGCCAGCAGTCCCCCTAGCGGGACTATCCAAGAGACCCAGTACTTC. It codes for CASSPPSGTIQETQYF.

This chain joins TRBV6-5 and TRBJ1-1; D uncertain. Trimming pared 8 bases from V and 6 bases from J, leaving 13 bases between. Germline values: CDR1 MNHEY, CDR2 SVGAGI. CDR3 size: 12 residues. CDR3 sequence (DNA): TGTGCCAGCCATAGTGGCGGGTCTGAAGCTTTCTTT. Amino acid sequence: CASHSGGSEAFF.

The CDR3 nucleotides are TGTGCCAGCAGTGAAGAAAGGGGCCGTGGTCTTCAAGAAGCTTTCTTT. It translates to CASSEERGRGLQEAFF. The gene calls are TRBV2 and TRBJ1-1; possibly TRBD1 for D (5 bases). V was trimmed by 1 base and J by 8 bases, leaving 20 bases between them. There are 16 residues in the CDR3. Germline assignment: CDR1 SNHLY and CDR2 FYNNEI.

This chain links TRBV30 with TRBJ2-2; maybe TRBD2 (5 bases). Germline V lookup: CDR1 GTSNPN, CDR2 SVGIG (reference sequence). The CDR3 runs to 13 residues. Trimming pared 1 base from V and 5 bases from J, leaving 8 bases between. CDR3 nucleotides: TGTGCCTGGAGTGGGACTTCTACCGGGGAGCTGTTTTTT. Its translation: CAWSGTSTGELFF.

The V gene is TRBV19, the J gene TRBJ2-5; TRBD1 is a possible D gene (6 bases). The J call is doubtful: the DNA matches TRBJ2-7 better. The CDR3 totals 13 residues. Germline CDR1 and CDR2: LNHDA and SQIVND (reference sequence). CDR3 DNA: TGTGCCAGTAGTATCCGACAGGCCTACGAGCAGTACTTC. This codes for CASSIRQAYEQYF.

This sequence joins TRBV7-9 and TRBJ2-2, with TRBD1 matching over 9 bases. The CDR3 runs 16 residues. The J segment lost 4 bases and the V segment lost 5 bases, leaving 8 bases of the junction unmatched. The V gene's germline CDR1 is SEHNR and CDR2 FQNEAQ (reference sequence). This CDR3 reads CASSRRDRDTTGELFF. As DNA, the CDR3 is TGTGCCAGCAGCCGCCGGGACAGGGATACCACCGGGGAGCTGTTTTTT.

This clone was detected only a few times. This rearrangement joins TRBV6-6 to TRBJ1-5; D is perhaps TRBD1 (5 bases). V was cut by 5 bases and J by 8 bases, with 22 bases left in between. The CDR3 is 16 amino acids. Per germline, CDR1 MNHNY and CDR2 SVGAGI (reference sequence). CDR3 protein: CASSPGTRDPKEPQHF. CDR3 DNA: TGTGCCAGCAGTCCCGGGACTAGGGATCCCAAAGAGCCCCAGCATTTT.

The CDR3 nucleotides are TGTGCCAGCAGTATACGGACAGGGTCGGATGGCTACACCTTC. Translation: CASSIRTGSDGYTF. The chain uses TRBV28 and TRBJ1-2; 8 bases align to TRBD1. Per germline, CDR1 MDHEN and CDR2 SYDVKM. This CDR3 is built from 14 residues. Trimming at V came to 5 bases and at J to 6 bases, leaving 8 bases not matched to a gene.